This T cell receptor beta chain derives from a study of T cells in Graves' hyperthyroidism and ophthalmopathy. Trimming at V came to 4 bases and at J to 0 bases, leaving 6 bases not matched to a gene. The CDR3 totals 16 residues. CDR1 and CDR2 (germline): SGHAT, FQNNGV. Graves' hyperthyroidism showing no ophthalmopathy progression within 18 months was considered stable. Amplification of TCR beta CDR3 regions used RNA as the template. TCR CDR3 underwent first-round RT-PCR with the HTBI primer set. MiXCR was run by TCRdb on the multiplex PCR reads, yielding one entry per CDR3 protein. Of under 350,000 distinct CDR3 sequences in the sample, roughly 21% are singletons; the top ten hold under 55%.

The chain recombines TRBV11-2 with TRBJ1-3, with TRBD1 matching 7 bases. The receptor's source is a woman between 45 and 65 years old with Graves' hyperthyroidism. What was sequenced was blood. CDR3 in amino acids: CASSSETGPSGNTIYF. CDR3 nucleotides: TGTGCCAGCAGCTCAGAGACAGGGCCCTCTGGAAACACCATATATTTT.